This TCR beta chain originates from a study of shared clonotypes between healthy human individuals. Overall study context: Per-donor plates numbered three CD4 naive, three CD4 memory, two CD8 naive and one CD8 memory.

Germline V CDR1 and CDR2: MNHNS, SASEGT. With V trimmed by 2 bases and J by 5 bases, 6 bases remained unmatched. CDR3 length: 16 residues. The assay was immunoSEQ multiplex PCR, and TCRdb's table has in-frame clones only and misses some. The repertoire includes about 710,000 clones, approximately 72% of them detected once, and approximately 1.8% sits in the top ten. V is TRBV6-1 and J is TRBJ1-5; TRBD1 matches at 10 bases. The sequence was obtained from a woman aged 25-40 years in good health. The sequenced material came from memory CD4+ T cells sorted from blood. Subset indicated: CD45RA-negative fraction. The CDR3 region has the DNA TGTGCCAGCAGTGAAAGCCAGGACAGGGGGGATCAGCCCCAGCATTTT. It yields the protein CASSESQDRGDQPQHF.